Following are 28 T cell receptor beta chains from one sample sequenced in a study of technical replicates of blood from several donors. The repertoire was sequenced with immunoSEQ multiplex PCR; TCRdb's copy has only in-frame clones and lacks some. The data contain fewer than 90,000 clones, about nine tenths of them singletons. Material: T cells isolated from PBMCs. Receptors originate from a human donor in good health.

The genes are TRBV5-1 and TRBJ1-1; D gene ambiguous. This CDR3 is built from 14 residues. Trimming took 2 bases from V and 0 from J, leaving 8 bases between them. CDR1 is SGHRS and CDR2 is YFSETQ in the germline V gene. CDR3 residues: CASSFREMNTEAFF. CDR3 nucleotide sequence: TGCGCCAGCAGCTTCCGGGAGATGAACACTGAAGCTTTCTTT.

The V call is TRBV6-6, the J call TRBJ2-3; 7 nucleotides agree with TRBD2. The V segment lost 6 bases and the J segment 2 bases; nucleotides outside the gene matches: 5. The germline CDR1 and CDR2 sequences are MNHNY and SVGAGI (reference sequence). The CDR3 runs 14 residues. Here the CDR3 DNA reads TGTGCCAGCAGGCCGGGACTATACACAGATACGCAGTATTTT. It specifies CASRPGLYTDTQYF.

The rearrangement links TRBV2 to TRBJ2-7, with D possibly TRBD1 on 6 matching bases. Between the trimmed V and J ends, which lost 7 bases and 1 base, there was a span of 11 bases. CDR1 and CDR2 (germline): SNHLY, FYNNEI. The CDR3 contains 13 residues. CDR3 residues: CASMLDRSYEQYF. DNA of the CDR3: TGTGCCAGCATGCTTGACAGGTCCTACGAGCAGTACTTC.

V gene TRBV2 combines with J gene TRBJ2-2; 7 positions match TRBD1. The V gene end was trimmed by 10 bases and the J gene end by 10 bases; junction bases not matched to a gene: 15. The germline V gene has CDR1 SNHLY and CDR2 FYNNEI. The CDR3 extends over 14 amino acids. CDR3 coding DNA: TGTGCCATACAAAGAAAAGGGGGCGGCGAGGAGCTGTTTTTT. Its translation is CAIQRKGGGEELFF.

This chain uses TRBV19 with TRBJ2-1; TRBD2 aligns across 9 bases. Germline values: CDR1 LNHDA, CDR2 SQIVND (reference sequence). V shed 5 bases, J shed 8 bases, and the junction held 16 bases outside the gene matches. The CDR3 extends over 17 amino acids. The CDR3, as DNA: TGTGCCAGTAGTGCCATTAGTTTAGCGGGAGTTGCCTATGAGCAGTTCTTC. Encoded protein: CASSAISLAGVAYEQFF.

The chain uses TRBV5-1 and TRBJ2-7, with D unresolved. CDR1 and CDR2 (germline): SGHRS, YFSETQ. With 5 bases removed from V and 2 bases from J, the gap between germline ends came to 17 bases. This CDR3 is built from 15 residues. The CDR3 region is CASSRTGSTPYEQYF. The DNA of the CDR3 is TGCGCCAGCAGTCGTACCGGGTCCACTCCCTACGAGCAGTACTTC.

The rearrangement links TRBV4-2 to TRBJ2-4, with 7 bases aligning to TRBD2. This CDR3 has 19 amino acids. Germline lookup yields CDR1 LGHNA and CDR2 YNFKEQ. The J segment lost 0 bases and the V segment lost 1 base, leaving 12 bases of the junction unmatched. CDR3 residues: CASSQVWPAGAVAKNIQYF. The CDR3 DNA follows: TGTGCCAGCAGCCAAGTTTGGCCTGCGGGAGCGGTAGCCAAAAACATTCAGTACTTC.

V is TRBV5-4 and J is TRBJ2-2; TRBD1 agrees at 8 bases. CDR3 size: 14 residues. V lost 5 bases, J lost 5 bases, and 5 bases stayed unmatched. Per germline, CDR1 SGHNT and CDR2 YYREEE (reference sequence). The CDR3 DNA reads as TGTGCCAGCAGGAAGGACAGGGCAACCGGGGAGCTGTTTTTT. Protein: CASRKDRATGELFF.

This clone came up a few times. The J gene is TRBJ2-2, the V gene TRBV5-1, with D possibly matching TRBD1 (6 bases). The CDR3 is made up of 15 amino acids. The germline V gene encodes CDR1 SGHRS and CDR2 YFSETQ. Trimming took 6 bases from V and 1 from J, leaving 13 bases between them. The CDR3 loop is CASTQEQGNTGELFF. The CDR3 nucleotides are TGCGCCAGCACACAGGAACAGGGGAACACCGGGGAGCTGTTTTTT.

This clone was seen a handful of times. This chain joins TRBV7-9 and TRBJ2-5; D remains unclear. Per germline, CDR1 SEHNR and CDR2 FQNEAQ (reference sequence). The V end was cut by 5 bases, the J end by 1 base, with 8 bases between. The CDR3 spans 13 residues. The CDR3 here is CASSAQVQETQYF. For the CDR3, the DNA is TGTGCCAGCAGCGCCCAGGTCCAAGAGACCCAGTACTTC.

The CDR3 nucleotides are TGTGCCAGCACACCGACTAGCGGGAGTTATAGTGAGCAGTTCTTC. This codes for CASTPTSGSYSEQFF. The chain joins TRBV28 to TRBJ2-1, with 12 bases that match TRBD2. The CDR3 has 15 residues. J gave up 9 bases and V 7 bases, and 10 bases lay outside the gene matches. CDR1 and CDR2 from the germline V gene are MDHEN and SYDVKM.

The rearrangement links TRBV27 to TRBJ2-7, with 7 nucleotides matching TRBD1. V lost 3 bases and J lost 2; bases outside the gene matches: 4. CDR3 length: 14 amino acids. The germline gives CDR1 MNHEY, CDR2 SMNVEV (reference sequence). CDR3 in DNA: TGTGCCAGCAGTTTTCATCAGGGGGCCTACGAGCAGTACTTC. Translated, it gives CASSFHQGAYEQYF.

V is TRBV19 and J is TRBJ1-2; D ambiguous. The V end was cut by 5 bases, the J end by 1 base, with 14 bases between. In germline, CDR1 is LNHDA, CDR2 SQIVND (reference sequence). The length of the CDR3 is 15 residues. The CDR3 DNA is TGTGCCAGTAGTGCTGTCAAGATCGGTAACTATGGCTACACCTTC. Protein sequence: CASSAVKIGNYGYTF.

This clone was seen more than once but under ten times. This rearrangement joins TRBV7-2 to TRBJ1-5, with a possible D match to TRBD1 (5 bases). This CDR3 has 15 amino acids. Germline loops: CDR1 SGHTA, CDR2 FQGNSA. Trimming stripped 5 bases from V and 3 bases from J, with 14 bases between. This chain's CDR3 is CASSTGAGYNQPQHF. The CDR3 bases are TGTGCCAGCAGCACTGGGGCAGGGTACAATCAGCCCCAGCATTTT. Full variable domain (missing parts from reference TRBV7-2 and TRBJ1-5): GAGVSQSPSNKVTEKGKDVELRCDPISGHTALYWYRQSLGQGLEFLIYFQGNSAPDKSGLPSDRFSAERTGGSVSTLTIQRTQQEDSAVYLCASSTGAGYNQPQHFGDGTRLSIL.

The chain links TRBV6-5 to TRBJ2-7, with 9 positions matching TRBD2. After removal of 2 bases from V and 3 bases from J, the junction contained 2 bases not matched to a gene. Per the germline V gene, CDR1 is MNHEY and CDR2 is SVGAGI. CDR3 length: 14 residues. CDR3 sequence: CASSYVAGVYEQYF. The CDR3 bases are TGTGCCAGCAGTTACGTAGCGGGAGTCTACGAGCAGTACTTC.

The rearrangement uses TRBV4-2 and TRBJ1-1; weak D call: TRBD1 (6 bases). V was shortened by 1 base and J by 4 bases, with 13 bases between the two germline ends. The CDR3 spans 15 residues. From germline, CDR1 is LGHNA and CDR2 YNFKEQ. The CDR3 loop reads CASSQVTGSFTEAFF. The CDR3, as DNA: TGTGCCAGCAGCCAAGTAACAGGGTCCTTCACTGAAGCTTTCTTT.

For the CDR3, the DNA is TGTGCCAGCAGCTTATATGCGGCATACGAGCAGTACTTC. This gives the protein CASSLYAAYEQYF. The J gene is TRBJ2-7, the V gene TRBV5-4; D gene unclear. Trimming left V 2 bases short and J 4 bases short, with 10 bases between. Looked up from germline, CDR1 is SGHNT and CDR2 is YYREEE (reference sequence). The CDR3 spans 13 residues.

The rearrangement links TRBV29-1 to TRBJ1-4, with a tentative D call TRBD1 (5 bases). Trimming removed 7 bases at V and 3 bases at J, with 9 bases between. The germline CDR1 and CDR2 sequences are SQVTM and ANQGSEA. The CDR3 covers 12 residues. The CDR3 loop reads CSGGGSNEKLFF. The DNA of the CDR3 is TGCAGCGGCGGGGGGTCTAATGAAAAACTGTTTTTT.

CDR3 residues: CASSVWGPHNEQFF. The CDR3 DNA is TGTGCCAGCAGCGTATGGGGGCCCCACAATGAGCAGTTCTTC. This chain links TRBV9 with TRBJ2-1; tentative D call: TRBD1 (6 bases). CDR3 length: 14 residues. The germline V gene has CDR1 SGDLS and CDR2 YYNGEE. Trimming removed 1 base from V and 5 bases from J, with 10 bases in between.

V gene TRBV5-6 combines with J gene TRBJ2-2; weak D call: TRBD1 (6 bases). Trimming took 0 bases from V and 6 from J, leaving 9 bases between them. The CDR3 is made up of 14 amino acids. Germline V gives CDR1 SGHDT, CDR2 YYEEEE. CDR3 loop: CASSLDAGAGELFF. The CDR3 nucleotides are TGTGCCAGCAGCTTGGACGCAGGGGCCGGGGAGCTGTTTTTT.

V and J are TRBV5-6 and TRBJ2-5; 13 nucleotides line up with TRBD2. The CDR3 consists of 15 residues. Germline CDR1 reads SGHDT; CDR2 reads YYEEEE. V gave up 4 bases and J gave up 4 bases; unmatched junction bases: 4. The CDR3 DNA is TGTGCCAGCAGCCAGACTAGCGGGAGGTTAGAGACCCAGTACTTC. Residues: CASSQTSGRLETQYF.

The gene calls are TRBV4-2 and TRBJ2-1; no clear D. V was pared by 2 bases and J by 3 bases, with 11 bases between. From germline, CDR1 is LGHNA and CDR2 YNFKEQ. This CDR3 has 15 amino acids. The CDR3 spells CASSQILWSYNEQFF. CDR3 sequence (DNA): TGTGCCAGCAGCCAAATACTGTGGAGCTACAATGAGCAGTTCTTC.

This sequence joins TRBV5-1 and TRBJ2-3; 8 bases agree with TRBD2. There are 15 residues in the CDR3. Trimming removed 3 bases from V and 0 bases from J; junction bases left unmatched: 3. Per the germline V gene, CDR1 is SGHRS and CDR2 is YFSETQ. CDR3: CASSSGGTSTDTQYF. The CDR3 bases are TGCGCCAGCAGCTCGGGGGGGACTAGCACAGATACGCAGTATTTT. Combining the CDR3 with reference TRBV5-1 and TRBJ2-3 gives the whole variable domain KAGVTQTPRYLIKTRGQQVTLSCSPISGHRSVSWYQQTPGQGLQFLFEYFSETQRNKGNFPGRFSGRQFSNSRSEMNVSTLELGDSALYLCASSSGGTSTDTQYFGPGTRLTVL.

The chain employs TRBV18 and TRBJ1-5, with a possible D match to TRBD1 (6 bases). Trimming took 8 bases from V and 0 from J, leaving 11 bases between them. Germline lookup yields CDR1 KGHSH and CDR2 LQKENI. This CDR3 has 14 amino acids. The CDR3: CASDRRNSNQPQHF. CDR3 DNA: TGTGCCAGCGACAGGAGAAATAGCAATCAGCCCCAGCATTTT.

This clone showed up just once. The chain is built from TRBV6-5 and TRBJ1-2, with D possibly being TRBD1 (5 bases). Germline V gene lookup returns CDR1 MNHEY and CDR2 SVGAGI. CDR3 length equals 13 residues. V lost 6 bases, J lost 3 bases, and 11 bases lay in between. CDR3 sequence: CASSSTVYYGYTF. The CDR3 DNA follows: TGTGCCAGCAGCTCGACAGTCTACTATGGCTACACCTTC.

CDR3 bases: TGTGCCACCAGCAGAGACCAGAACACCGGGGAGCTGTTTTTT. Its protein is CATSRDQNTGELFF. The V and J genes are TRBV15 and TRBJ2-2; D unresolved. Between the trimmed V and J ends, which lost 0 bases and 1 base, there was a span of 3 bases. The germline V gene encodes CDR1 LNHNV and CDR2 YYDKDF (reference sequence). The CDR3 has 14 amino acids.

Here the CDR3 reads CASSLAGGLTGANVLTF. The CDR3 DNA reads TGCGCCAGCAGCTTGGCAGGGGGATTAACTGGGGCCAACGTCCTGACTTTC. The chain uses TRBV5-1 and TRBJ2-6; 7 bases fit TRBD1. The CDR3 runs to 17 residues. The germline CDR1 and CDR2 sequences are SGHRS and YFSETQ. The V and J ends lost 0 bases and 2 bases, in that order; junction bases with no gene match: 5.

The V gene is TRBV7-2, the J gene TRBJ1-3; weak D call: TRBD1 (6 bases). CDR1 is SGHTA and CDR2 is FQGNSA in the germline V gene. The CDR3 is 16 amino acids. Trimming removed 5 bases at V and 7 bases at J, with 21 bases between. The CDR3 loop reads CASSQGSGTILNTIYF. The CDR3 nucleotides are TGTGCCAGCAGCCAGGGGTCAGGGACGATATTGAACACCATATATTTT.